This T cell receptor beta chain was observed in a study of blood T cells in healthy people across ages. The CDR3 spans 12 residues. Germline assignment: CDR1 MDHEN and CDR2 SYDVKM. V shed 5 bases and J shed 0 bases, with 5 bases lying between them. This clonotype was recorded many times. Primers used in a second PCR of about 6 to 11 cycles were a sample-barcoded 5' primer and a J-beta primer mix. TCRdb re-called the 5' RACE reads through MiXCR, storing one row per CDR3 protein. In the table there are approximately 680,000 distinct CDR3 sequences, 32% of which are singletons. Samples each yielded at least 6 micrograms of total RNA.

This sequence was found in a woman older than 75 in good health. The chain has TRBV28 and TRBJ2-7; D is ambiguous. Sequencing input: blood. CDR3 protein: CASSILSYEQYF. DNA of the CDR3: TGTGCCAGCAGTATACTCTCCTACGAGCAGTACTTC.